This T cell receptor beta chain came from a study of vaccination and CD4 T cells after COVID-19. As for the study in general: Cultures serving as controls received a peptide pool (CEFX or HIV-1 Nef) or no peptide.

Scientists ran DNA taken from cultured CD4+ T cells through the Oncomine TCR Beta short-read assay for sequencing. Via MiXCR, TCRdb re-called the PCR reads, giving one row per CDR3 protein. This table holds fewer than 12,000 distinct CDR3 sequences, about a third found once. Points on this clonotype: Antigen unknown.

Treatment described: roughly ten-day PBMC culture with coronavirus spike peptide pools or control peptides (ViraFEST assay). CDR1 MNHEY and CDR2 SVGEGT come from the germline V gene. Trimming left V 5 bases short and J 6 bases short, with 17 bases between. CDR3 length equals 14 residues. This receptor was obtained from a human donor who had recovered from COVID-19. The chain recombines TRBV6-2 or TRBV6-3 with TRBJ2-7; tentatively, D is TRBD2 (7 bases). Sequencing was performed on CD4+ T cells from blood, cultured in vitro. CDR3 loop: CASSQNWGGGEQYF. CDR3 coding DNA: TGTGCCAGCAGTCAAAACTGGGGGGGCGGCGAGCAGTACTTC.